The sequence of this TCR beta chain was determined in a study of beta chain features in type 1 diabetes. V was trimmed by 3 bases and J by 8 bases, leaving 13 bases between them. The CDR3 covers 13 residues. Germline CDR1 LGHNA, CDR2 YSLEER. The isolated RNA, all of it, was reverse transcribed, so expressed TCRB transcripts were what got sequenced. TCRdb's copy holds only in-frame clones and misses some; the assay was immunoSEQ multiplex PCR. The table shows a few hundred thousand clones, with 15% to 20% occurring only once. This clone was detected only a few times. The rearrangement uses TRBV4-3 and TRBJ1-2; no reliable D call. The sequence derives from a woman in her late teens or twenties in good health. Specimen: naive CD4+ T cells from blood. CDR3 protein: CASSQLPSRGYTF. In DNA form, the CDR3 reads TGCGCCAGCAGCCAGCTTCCAAGCCGGGGCTACACCTTC.